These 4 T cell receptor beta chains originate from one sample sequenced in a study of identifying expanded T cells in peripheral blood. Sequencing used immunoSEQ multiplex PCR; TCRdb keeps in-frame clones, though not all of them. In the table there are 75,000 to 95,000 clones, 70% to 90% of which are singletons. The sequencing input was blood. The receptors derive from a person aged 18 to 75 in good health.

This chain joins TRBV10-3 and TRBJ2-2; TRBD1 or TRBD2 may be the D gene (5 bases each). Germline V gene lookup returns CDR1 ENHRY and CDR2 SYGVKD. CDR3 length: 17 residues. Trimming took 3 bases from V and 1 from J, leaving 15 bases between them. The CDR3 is CAISDRSGTENTGELFF. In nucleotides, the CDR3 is TGTGCCATCAGTGATAGGTCCGGGACCGAGAACACCGGGGAGCTGTTTTTT.

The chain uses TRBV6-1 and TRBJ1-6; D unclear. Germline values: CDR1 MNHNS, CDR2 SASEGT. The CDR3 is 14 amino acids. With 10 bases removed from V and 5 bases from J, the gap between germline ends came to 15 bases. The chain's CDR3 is CATKDVNHNSPLHF. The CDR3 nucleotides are TGTGCCACCAAGGACGTAAATCATAATTCACCCCTCCACTTT.

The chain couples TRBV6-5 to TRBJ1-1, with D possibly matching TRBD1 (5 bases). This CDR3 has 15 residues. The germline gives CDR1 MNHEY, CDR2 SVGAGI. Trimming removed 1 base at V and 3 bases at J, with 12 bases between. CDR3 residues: CASSYLGVGDTEAFF. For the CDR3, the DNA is TGTGCCAGCAGTTACTTAGGGGTGGGGGACACTGAAGCTTTCTTT.

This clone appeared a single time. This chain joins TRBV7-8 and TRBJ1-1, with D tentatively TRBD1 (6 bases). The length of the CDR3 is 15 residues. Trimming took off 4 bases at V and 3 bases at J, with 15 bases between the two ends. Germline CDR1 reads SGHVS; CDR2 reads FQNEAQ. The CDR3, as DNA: TGTGCCAGCAGCTCGTCCCAGGGGCGAGACACTGAAGCTTTCTTT. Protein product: CASSSSQGRDTEAFF.